This record covers a single T cell receptor beta chain. Its cognate antigen is unknown. The data were taken from a study of cytomegalovirus exposure and HLA in healthy donors. Study observations and caveats: Rare TCR sequences predominated, though certain public TCRs were found in many donors. V- and J-gene trimming in TCR beta was tied to a missense DCLRE1C variant by an analysis performed later. When the data were analyzed later, several of the most significant clusters appeared to be linked to common viral pathogens. An analysis done earlier found most TCR beta V segments productive about 87% or about 30% of the time.

This CDR3 contains 15 residues. Germline lookup yields CDR1 LNHDA and CDR2 SQIVND (reference sequence). Trimming pared 5 bases from V and 3 bases from J, leaving 11 bases between. Primers included in the PCR were 60 Vbeta and 13 Jbeta primers. The table came from immunoSEQ multiplex PCR; TCRdb's copy has only in-frame clones and leaves some out. The table records 130,000 or so clones, around 77% of them present only once. Sequencing used PBMCs. The receptor was isolated from a male donor in good health and CMV-seropositive. The chain carries TRBV19 and TRBJ1-6; D is perhaps TRBD1 (6 bases). CDR3 DNA: TGTGCCAGTAGTCTTGGACAGCTCTATAATTCACCCCTCCACTTT. Its protein is CASSLGQLYNSPLHF. Complete variable domain (other parts from reference TRBV19 and TRBJ1-6): DGGITQSPKYLFRKEGQNVTLSCEQNLNHDAMYWYRQDPGQGLRLIYYSQIVNDFQKGDIAEGYSVSREKKESFPLTVTSAQKNPTAFYLCASSLGQLYNSPLHFGNGTRLTVT.